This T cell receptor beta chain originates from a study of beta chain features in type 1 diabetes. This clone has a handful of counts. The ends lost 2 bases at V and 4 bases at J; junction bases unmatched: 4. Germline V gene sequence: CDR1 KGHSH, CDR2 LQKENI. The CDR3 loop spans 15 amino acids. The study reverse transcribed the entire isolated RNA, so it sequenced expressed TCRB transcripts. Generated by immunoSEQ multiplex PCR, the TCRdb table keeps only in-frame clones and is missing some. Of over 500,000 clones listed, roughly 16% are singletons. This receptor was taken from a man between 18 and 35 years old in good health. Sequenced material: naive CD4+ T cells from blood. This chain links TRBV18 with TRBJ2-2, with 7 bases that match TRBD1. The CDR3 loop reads CASSPGTAVTGELFF. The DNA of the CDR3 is TGTGCCAGCTCACCAGGGACAGCAGTCACCGGGGAGCTGTTTTTT.